This T cell receptor beta chain was captured in a study of CXCR3-negative and CXCR3-positive naive CD8 T cells. Study findings and constraints: Partially decreased CXCR3 expression was recorded after cryopreservation, and fresh PBMCs were used in most assays. For CXCR3-positive naive cells, TRB CDR3s were more hydrophobic than those of CXCR3-negative naive cells.

The germline gives CDR1 MNHEY, CDR2 SVGEGT. CDR3 length equals 16 residues. Each TRB cDNA library was prepared by 5' RACE (with UMI labels). From the 5' RACE reads, TCRdb lists one entry per CDR3 protein and no DNA. Its table lists 90,000 to 100,000 distinct CDR3 sequences. Identification of naive CD8+ T cells rested on CD45RO-CCR7+CD27+CD95- status. On this clonotype itself: What it recognizes is unknown.

This sequence was found in a human donor in good health. Some clones in this sample may be carry-over from other donors' samples. This chain joins TRBV6-2 or TRBV6-3 and TRBJ2-7; checking the TCRdb D call of TRBD1 is not possible without DNA. Sequenced input: naive CXCR3+ CD8+ T cells from blood. Subset meaning: CD45RO-CCR7+CD27+CD95- naive CD8+ T cells expressing CXCR3 (TNR3+). The CDR3 loop reads CASSLHPGQSFYEQYF.